The rows below give T cell receptor beta chains drawn from one sample of a study of T cell repertoires in cytomegalovirus infection. TCRdb ran MiXCR on the reads and lists one entry per CDR3 protein. The table has under 300,000 distinct CDR3 sequences, over 9% seen once; the top ten hold 1.5% to 2%. Sequenced sample: PBMCs. These receptors all come from a human donor in good health (CMV status not recorded). Some clones in this sample may be carry-over from other donors' samples. Each CDR3 is given with its conserved first and last residue. A D gene is named only where the DNA matches it firmly. Clone size is shown for a subset of rows, as once, few, many or a class of expanded clone.

j_gene | abundance | v_gene | d_gene | CDR3aa | CDR3nt
TRBJ1-2 | many | TRBV5-1 | TRBD1 | CASSWGQGGHGYTF | TGCGCCAGCAGCTGGGGACAGGGGGGCCATGGCTACACCTTC
TRBJ2-3 | many | TRBV7-3 | . | CASSRGPTGTDTQYF | TGTGCCAGCAGCCGCGGGCCTACCGGCACAGATACGCAGTATTTT
TRBJ2-3 | many | TRBV7-2 | . | CASSSRLVDTQYF | TGTGCCAGCAGCTCCAGACTAGTAGATACGCAGTATTTT
TRBJ2-3 | . | TRBV5-6 | . | CASSQGVSTDTQYF | TGTGCCAGCAGCCAGGGAGTTAGCACAGATACGCAGTATTTT
TRBJ2-3 | many | TRBV12-3/TRBV12-4 | . | CASTSGEWDTQYF | TGTGCCAGCACCTCGGGGGAATGGGATACGCAGTATTTT
TRBJ2-2 | few | TRBV20-1 | . | CSARNFLTGTTGELFF | TGCAGTGCTAGAAACTTCCTGACGGGGACCACCGGGGAGCTGTTTTTT
TRBJ1-5 | few | TRBV20-1 | . | CSATAGRNQPQHF | TGCAGTGCTACTGCAGGGCGCAATCAGCCCCAGCATTTT
TRBJ1-2 | few | TRBV30 | . | CAWTERGTYGYTF | TGTGCCTGGACCGAAAGGGGGACCTATGGCTACACCTTC
TRBJ2-7 | many | TRBV7-8 | . | CASSLAARGYEQYF | TGTGCCAGCAGCTTAGCGGCCAGGGGATACGAGCAGTACTTC
TRBJ1-1 | many | TRBV7-2 | . | CASSLAHTNTEAFF | TGTGCCAGCAGCTTAGCACATACGAACACTGAAGCTTTCTTT
TRBJ2-3 | . | TRBV20-1 | . | CSAGLGADTQYF | TGCAGTGCTGGTTTAGGCGCAGATACGCAGTATTTT
TRBJ2-2 | . | TRBV19 | TRBD1 | CASSFRQGANTGELFF | TGTGCCAGTAGTTTCCGACAGGGGGCTAACACCGGGGAGCTGTTTTTT
TRBJ2-7 | . | TRBV12-3/TRBV12-4 | . | CASSLGGIREQYF | TGTGCCAGCAGTTTAGGCGGGATTAGAGAGCAGTACTTC
TRBJ2-3 | few | TRBV5-4 | . | CASSSLAAGAHTQYF | TGTGCCAGCAGCTCCCTAGCGGCGGGGGCGCATACGCAGTATTTT
TRBJ1-5 | few | TRBV7-3 | . | CASSPTEFGNQPQHF | TGTGCCAGCAGCCCTACAGAGTTTGGCAATCAGCCCCAGCATTTT
TRBJ2-5 | few | TRBV5-6 | TRBD1 | CASSSLSWGQLQETQYF | TGTGCCAGCAGCTCCCTAAGCTGGGGACAGTTACAAGAGACCCAGTACTTC
TRBJ1-1 | few | TRBV29-1 | . | CSVAFRAEAFF | TGCAGCGTTGCGTTCAGGGCTGAAGCTTTCTTT
TRBJ1-2 | many | TRBV7-2 | TRBD1 | CASSRMTGMNYGYTF | TGTGCCAGCAGCAGGATGACAGGGATGAACTATGGCTACACCTTC
TRBJ2-3 | . | TRBV6-6 | TRBD2 | CASSPSGGAGNTQYF | TGTGCCAGCAGTCCTAGCGGGGGGGCGGGAAATACGCAGTATTTT
TRBJ1-4 | . | TRBV7-9 | . | CASRSGQGDEKLFF | TGTGCCAGCAGATCGGGGCAAGGGGATGAAAAACTGTTTTTT
TRBJ1-4 | . | TRBV7-6 | . | CASSPRAVGAEKLFF | TGTGCCAGCAGCCCAAGGGCAGTAGGGGCTGAAAAACTGTTTTTT
TRBJ2-7 | many | TRBV7-6 | . | CASSLATTYEQYF | TGTGCCAGCAGCTTAGCCACCACCTACGAGCAGTACTTC
TRBJ1-2 | few | TRBV2 | TRBD1 | CASSATTGAYGYTF | TGTGCCAGCAGTGCGACGACAGGGGCCTATGGCTACACCTTC
TRBJ2-1 | many | TRBV27 | TRBD1 | CASTSPTGTGGNNEQFF | TGTGCCAGCACCTCACCGACCGGGACAGGGGGCAACAATGAGCAGTTCTTC
TRBJ2-3 | . | TRBV19 | TRBD1 | CASSMSTGGGTDTQYF | TGTGCCAGTAGTATGTCGACAGGGGGGGGCACAGATACGCAGTATTTT
TRBJ2-1 | many | TRBV19 | TRBD2 | CASSTLAGEIYNEQFF | TGTGCCAGTAGTACCCTAGCGGGGGAGATATACAATGAGCAGTTCTTC
TRBJ2-5 | few | TRBV20-1 | TRBD2 | CSASFSGGLRETQYF | TGCAGTGCTAGTTTTAGCGGGGGCCTGCGAGAGACCCAGTACTTC
TRBJ1-2 | many | TRBV12-3/TRBV12-4 | TRBD1 | CASSLWTGANYGYTF | TGTGCCAGCAGTTTATGGACAGGGGCTAACTATGGCTACACCTTC
TRBJ2-7 | many | TRBV6-2/TRBV6-3 | TRBD2 | CASSYPQQRGSYEQYF | TGTGCCAGCAGTTACCCCCAACAGCGGGGCTCCTACGAGCAGTACTTC
TRBJ2-7 | . | TRBV28 | TRBD2 | CASSFLAPSGAGGPGEQYF | TGTGCCAGCAGTTTTTTAGCCCCGAGTGGGGCGGGAGGGCCGGGCGAGCAGTACTTC
TRBJ1-3 | few | TRBV14 | TRBD1 | CASSQEPGGNSGNTIYF | TGTGCCAGCAGCCAAGAGCCAGGGGGCAACTCTGGAAACACCATATATTTT
TRBJ2-4 | few | TRBV28 | . | CASSSRKGKNIQYF | TGTGCCAGCAGTTCTCGAAAGGGCAAAAACATTCAGTACTTC
TRBJ2-3 | many | TRBV7-9 | . | CASSLRQTADTQYF | TGTGCCAGCAGTCTTAGGCAGACCGCAGATACGCAGTATTTT
TRBJ2-1 | . | TRBV6-2/TRBV6-3 | TRBD2 | CASSYGRTSGRSIANEQFF | TGTGCCAGCAGTTACGGGCGAACTAGCGGGAGATCGATCGCGAATGAGCAGTTCTTC
TRBJ1-1 | few | TRBV2 | TRBD1 | CASSEARGGDAEAFF | TGTGCCAGCAGTGAAGCGCGAGGGGGCGACGCTGAAGCTTTCTTT
TRBJ2-4 | many | TRBV7-2 | . | CASSLEGRDGNIQYF | TGTGCCAGCAGCTTAGAAGGCAGGGATGGAAACATTCAGTACTTC
TRBJ1-2 | many | TRBV7-2 | TRBD1 | CASSERQGGYTF | TGTGCCAGCAGCGAGCGACAGGGTGGCTACACCTTC
TRBJ2-7 | many | TRBV12-3/TRBV12-4 | . | CASSFKYEQYF | TGTGCCAGCAGTTTTAAGTACGAGCAGTACTTC
TRBJ1-1 | . | TRBV6-2/TRBV6-3 | . | CASSSQGITEAFF | TGTGCCAGCAGTTCGCAGGGGATCACTGAAGCTTTCTTT
TRBJ2-7 | . | TRBV2 | . | CATSDSYEQYF | TGTGCCACCTCCGACAGCTACGAGCAGTACTTC
TRBJ2-3 | . | TRBV6-2/TRBV6-3 | . | CASTYPPGRVKDTQYF | TGTGCCAGCACCTATCCACCCGGGAGAGTGAAAGATACGCAGTATTTT
TRBJ2-3 | many | TRBV7-2 | . | CASSPLRVSTQYF | TGTGCCAGCAGCCCCCTGCGCGTGAGCACGCAGTATTTT
TRBJ1-1 | many | TRBV14 | TRBD1 | CASSQTRTGAEAFF | TGTGCCAGCAGCCAAACTAGGACAGGGGCAGAAGCTTTCTTT